One sample yielded the 25 T cell receptor beta chains listed below, sequenced in a study of patients and donors after allogeneic stem cell transplantation. TCRdb redid the calling of the RT-PCR reads with MiXCR, one entry per CDR3 protein. This table has tens of thousands of distinct CDR3 sequences, 4% to 5% appearing once. The sample taken for sequencing was blood, either unsorted or a sorted T cell fraction (not recorded which). The origin of the receptors is a human donor who was either an allogeneic HSCT recipient or a stem cell or donor lymphocyte infusion donor (not recorded which). It is not recorded whose cells these are; they may come from a transplant donor.

There are a few counts of this clonotype. The chain combines TRBV3-1 with TRBJ2-7; D gene unclear. With 6 bases removed from V and 3 bases from J, the gap between germline ends came to 6 bases. The CDR3 has 11 amino acids. The germline gives CDR1 LGHDT, CDR2 YNNKEL (reference sequence). Here the CDR3 reads CASRNYYEQYF. The CDR3 DNA reads TGTGCCAGCAGGAACTACTACGAGCAGTACTTC.

This clonotype was picked up a small number of times. The rearrangement joins TRBV18 to TRBJ2-1, with a weak D call TRBD2 (6 bases). Per germline, CDR1 KGHSH and CDR2 LQKENI. The CDR3 length is 15 residues. Trimming shortened V by 3 bases and J by 7 bases, and 16 bases separated the two germline ends. CDR3 sequence: CASSPRDGGKNEQFF. CDR3 DNA: TGTGCCAGCTCACCTCGGGACGGGGGAAAGAATGAGCAGTTCTTC. Variable domain in full (rest from reference TRBV18 and TRBJ2-1): NAGVMQNPRHLVRRRGQEARLRCSPMKGHSHVYWYRQLPEEGLKFMVYLQKENIIDESGMPKERFSAEFPKEGPSILRIQQVVRGDSAAYFCASSPRDGGKNEQFFGPGTRLTVL.

The chain is built from TRBV7-3 and TRBJ1-1; 7 bases fit TRBD1. CDR1 is SGHTA and CDR2 is FQGTGA in the germline V gene. The length of the CDR3 is 13 residues. The V gene end was trimmed by 4 bases and the J gene end by 10 bases; junction bases not matched to a gene: 9. The CDR3 DNA reads as TGTGCCAGCAGCTCTGGGACAGCCGGAGGAGCTTTCTTT. It encodes CASSSGTAGGAFF.

Worth noting for this clonotype: This sequence may be a read error, since a much larger clone differs from it by one base. The conserved final phenylalanine or tryptophan is absent from the CDR3, which likely points to a read error. The rearrangement uses TRBV20-1 and TRBJ1-1; TRBD1 aligns across 8 bases. CDR1 and CDR2 from the germline V gene are DFQATT and SNEGSKA (reference sequence). V trimming: 0 bases; J trimming: 4 bases; junction bases outside the gene matches: 7. There are 15 residues in the CDR3. CDR3 in amino acids: CSARDNRGIGTEAFS. The CDR3 nucleotides are TGCAGTGCTAGAGATAACAGGGGGATAGGCACTGAAGCTTTCTCT.

This clonotype occurred many times. The chain recombines TRBV6-1 with TRBJ2-7; 11 bases map to TRBD1. The germline V gene encodes CDR1 MNHNS and CDR2 SASEGT. The CDR3 runs 16 residues. Trimming took 5 bases from V and 7 from J; bases not matched to a gene: 13. The CDR3 reads CASSPRAGQGAGEQYF. The CDR3, as DNA: TGTGCCAGCAGTCCGAGAGCTGGACAGGGGGCGGGGGAGCAGTACTTC.

This clonotype was counted at least ten times. CDR3 nucleotide sequence: TGCGCCAGCCGCGGGCAGGTGAACACCGGGGAGCTGTTTTTT. It encodes CASRGQVNTGELFF. The gene calls are TRBV5-1 and TRBJ2-2; D may be TRBD2 (5 bases). CDR1 is SGHRS and CDR2 is YFSETQ in the germline V gene. With 7 bases removed from V and 1 base from J, the gap between germline ends came to 11 bases. This CDR3 is built from 14 residues.

This chain joins TRBV11-3 and TRBJ2-7; possible D gene TRBD1, 6 bases. Germline V gene data show CDR1 as SGHNT and CDR2 as YENEEA. V was pared by 6 bases and J by 7 bases, with 16 bases between. CDR3 size: 13 residues. CDR3: CASSNGQNGEQYF. CDR3 DNA sequence: TGTGCCAGCAGTAATGGACAGAATGGGGAGCAGTACTTC.

This clonotype was seen at least ten times. The genes are TRBV11-2 and TRBJ2-1; 11 nucleotides agree with TRBD2. The CDR3 runs 20 residues. V dropped 5 bases and J dropped 0; count of bases not matched to a gene: 15. CDR1 and CDR2 from the germline V gene are SGHAT and FQNNGV. In DNA form, the CDR3 reads TGTGCCAGCAGCGACACTAGCGGGAGATGGGCAGCTAGCTCCTACAATGAGCAGTTCTTC. This translates into CASSDTSGRWAASSYNEQFF.

This chain links TRBV3-1 with TRBJ1-2, with unresolved D. Per germline, CDR1 LGHDT and CDR2 YNNKEL (reference sequence). Deletions cut 2 bases from V and 0 bases from J, with 4 bases between. The CDR3 spans 13 residues. The CDR3 nucleotides are TGTGCCAGCAGCCAAAGAACTAACTATGGCTACACCTTC. It is translated as CASSQRTNYGYTF.

In this sample, this clonotype turned up many times. The gene calls are TRBV20-1 and TRBJ1-1; no definite D call. V lost 0 bases to trimming and J lost 7 bases, with 15 bases between them. Germline CDR1 and CDR2: DFQATT and SNEGSKA (reference sequence). The CDR3 loop spans 14 amino acids. CDR3 loop: CSARDHVGWNEAFF. CDR3 nucleotide sequence: TGCAGTGCTAGAGATCATGTGGGGTGGAATGAAGCTTTCTTT.

This clonotype was recorded many times. V is TRBV5-1 and J is TRBJ1-3; TRBD1 might be the D (5 bases). The germline V gene encodes CDR1 SGHRS and CDR2 YFSETQ. Trimming removed 5 bases at V and 0 bases at J, with 18 bases between. The CDR3 length is 17 residues. The CDR3 DNA follows: TGCGCCAGCAGTTTTAATGAGGGGTCCTTCTCTGGAAACACCATATATTTT. It specifies CASSFNEGSFSGNTIYF.

The genes are TRBV20-1 and TRBJ2-7, with 7 bases aligning to TRBD1. The germline V gene encodes CDR1 DFQATT and CDR2 SNEGSKA (reference sequence). After removal of 0 bases from V and 6 bases from J, the junction contained 8 bases not matched to a gene. The CDR3 runs to 14 residues. The DNA for the CDR3 is TGCAGTGCTAGAGAATACAAAAGGGGGCTCGAGCAGTACTTC. It specifies CSAREYKRGLEQYF.

In its sample, this clonotype was seen a few times. The V and J genes are TRBV18 and TRBJ2-5, with D tentatively TRBD1 (5 bases). Germline V gene lookup returns CDR1 KGHSH and CDR2 LQKENI. This CDR3 is built from 14 residues. V lost 1 base, J lost 4 bases, and 10 bases lay in between. CDR3 sequence (DNA): TGTGCCAGCTCACCACAAGGGGTCCCAGAGACCCAGTACTTC. This translates into CASSPQGVPETQYF.

This chain links TRBV3-1 with TRBJ2-3, with 14 bases that match TRBD2. Germline V gives CDR1 LGHDT, CDR2 YNNKEL (reference sequence). With 5 bases clipped from V and 6 bases from J, the junction kept 10 bases outside the gene matches. The CDR3 spans 17 residues. CDR3: CASSLRLAGGALDTQYF. The CDR3 region has the DNA TGTGCCAGCAGCTTACGACTAGCGGGGGGGGCCTTGGATACGCAGTATTTT.

The chain combines TRBV5-1 with TRBJ2-5; TRBD2 might be the D (7 bases). This CDR3 contains 15 residues. Per germline, CDR1 SGHRS and CDR2 YFSETQ. V lost 6 bases to trimming and J lost 3 bases, with 18 bases between them. CDR3 in amino acids: CASTSSGEGEETQYF. The CDR3 nucleotides are TGCGCCAGCACCTCCTCGGGGGAGGGGGAAGAGACCCAGTACTTC.

This clonotype was seen at least ten times. The J gene is TRBJ1-1, the V gene TRBV2; 10 nucleotides align to TRBD1. Germline assignment: CDR1 SNHLY and CDR2 FYNNEI. The CDR3 totals 14 residues. Trimming took 6 bases from V and 4 from J; bases not matched to a gene: 5. The CDR3 DNA follows: TGTGCCAGCAGCTTCGGGACAGGGGCCACTGAAGCTTTCTTT. As protein: CASSFGTGATEAFF.

This clonotype was counted a few times. The rearrangement joins TRBV5-1 to TRBJ2-2; 12 bases fit TRBD2. Germline V CDR1 and CDR2: SGHRS, YFSETQ. The J segment lost 4 bases and the V segment lost 4 bases, leaving 17 bases of the junction unmatched. The CDR3 has 20 amino acids. CDR3 in DNA: TGCGCCAGCAGCGTGCCTAGCGGGAGGGCCTCCTTTTCTACCACCGGGGAGCTGTTTTTT. This gives the protein CASSVPSGRASFSTTGELFF. Looking up the rest from reference TRBV5-1 and TRBJ2-2 gives the full variable domain: KAGVTQTPRYLIKTRGQQVTLSCSPISGHRSVSWYQQTPGQGLQFLFEYFSETQRNKGNFPGRFSGRQFSNSRSEMNVSTLELGDSALYLCASSVPSGRASFSTTGELFFGEGSRLTVL.

This clonotype showed up many times. The rearrangement uses TRBV11-2 and TRBJ2-7, with D uncertain. V was clipped by 1 base and J by 3 bases, with 4 bases between them. The CDR3 has 12 amino acids. Germline loops: CDR1 SGHAT, CDR2 FQNNGV. The CDR3 coding sequence is TGTGCCAGCAGCTTAGGAAGCTACGAGCAGTACTTC. It yields the protein CASSLGSYEQYF.

This clonotype was picked up many times. The chain carries TRBV6-1 and TRBJ1-3; D is unclear. The CDR3 length is 16 residues. V lost 6 bases and J 0 bases, leaving 15 bases between the germline ends. Per germline, CDR1 MNHNS and CDR2 SASEGT. CDR3 protein: CASSLLTADSGNTIYF. The CDR3 coding sequence is TGTGCCAGCAGCCTACTGACGGCGGACTCTGGAAACACCATATATTTT.

This clonotype was detected a few times. The chain recombines TRBV5-1 with TRBJ2-5; TRBD2 agrees at 7 bases. The V and J ends lost 0 bases and 1 base, in that order; junction bases with no gene match: 3. Germline-derived CDR1 and CDR2 are SGHRS and YFSETQ. This CDR3 comprises 15 residues. The chain's CDR3 is CASSLGTSRQETQYF. The CDR3 DNA sequence: TGCGCCAGCAGCTTGGGGACTAGTCGCCAAGAGACCCAGTACTTC.

This clonotype has a count of ten or more. The gene calls are TRBV20-1 and TRBJ1-6; the match to TRBD1 covers 10 bases. V shed 0 bases and J 8 bases; nucleotides not matched to a gene: 4. The CDR3 runs to 15 residues. Per germline, CDR1 DFQATT and CDR2 SNEGSKA (reference sequence). The CDR3 spells CSARDPGTGDSPLHF. DNA for the CDR3: TGCAGTGCTAGAGACCCAGGGACAGGGGATTCACCCCTCCACTTT.

This clonotype was observed many times. J is TRBJ1-1 and V is TRBV18; D might be TRBD1 (6 bases). The CDR3 length is 15 residues. Germline V gene data show CDR1 as KGHSH and CDR2 as LQKENI. The V gene lost 4 bases and the J gene lost 3 bases, with 15 bases spanning the gap. As DNA, the CDR3 is TGTGCCAGCTCACGGACACAGGGAATGGACACTGAAGCTTTCTTT. Amino acid sequence: CASSRTQGMDTEAFF. Full variable domain (rest looked up from reference TRBV18 and TRBJ1-1): NAGVMQNPRHLVRRRGQEARLRCSPMKGHSHVYWYRQLPEEGLKFMVYLQKENIIDESGMPKERFSAEFPKEGPSILRIQQVVRGDSAAYFCASSRTQGMDTEAFFGQGTRLTVV.

This clonotype was counted at least ten times. The chain couples TRBV9 to TRBJ2-7; possible D gene TRBD2, 5 bases. The V gene lost 1 base and the J gene lost 7 bases, with 15 bases spanning the gap. Germline CDR1 reads SGDLS; CDR2 reads YYNGEE. The CDR3 has 14 residues. CDR3 in DNA: TGTGCCAGCAGCGTAAGCTCAAGCCCGGGGGAGCAGTACTTC. This sequence encodes CASSVSSSPGEQYF.

This clonotype has ten or more counts. This chain joins TRBV20-1 and TRBJ1-1; TRBD1 might be the D (5 bases). The ends were cut back, 5 bases at V and 0 bases at J, with 7 bases in the middle. The CDR3 sequence is 12 residues long. Germline V gene lookup returns CDR1 DFQATT and CDR2 SNEGSKA (reference sequence). As DNA, the CDR3 is TGCAGTGCTGCAGGGATGAACACTGAAGCTTTCTTT. Its translation is CSAAGMNTEAFF.

In this sample, this clonotype turned up many times. The CDR3 reads CASSLFGDVSQPQHF. The DNA of the CDR3 is TGTGCCAGCAGTTTATTTGGGGACGTGAGTCAGCCCCAGCATTTT. V gene TRBV27 combines with J gene TRBJ1-5; perhaps TRBD1 as D (5 bases). The germline gives CDR1 MNHEY, CDR2 SMNVEV (reference sequence). V was shortened by 1 base and J by 6 bases, with 13 bases between the two germline ends. CDR3 length: 15 residues.